Listed below are T cell receptor beta chains from one sample, sequenced in a study of CD8 T cells in ankylosing spondylitis. TCRdb used MiXCR to reprocess the 5' RACE reads, holding one entry per CDR3 protein. The sample records tens of thousands of distinct CDR3 sequences, roughly 7.9% being singletons. The sequenced sample consisted of blood, either unsorted or a sorted T cell fraction (not recorded which). All receptors come from a male donor with ankylosing spondylitis or in good health (not recorded which). CDR3s include the opening cysteine and the closing phenylalanine or tryptophan. The D gene is left open where the match is weak. A clone size is listed for some rows: how often the clone was seen (once, few, many), or a class if it is expanded.

v_call	d_call	clone_size	j_call	cdr3_nt	cdr3_aa
TRBV5-1	TRBD1	many	TRBJ2-5	TGCGCCAGCGGACTGCAGGGGGCTCTGGGCGAGACCCAGTACTTC	CASGLQGALGETQYF
TRBV20-1	TRBD2	many	TRBJ2-1	TGCAGTGCTAGAGATGGCGGGAGAGGAGATGAGCAGTTCTTC	CSARDGGRGDEQFF
TRBV4-1	.	many	TRBJ2-3	TGCGCCAGCAGCCAAGATCTCAGGAGCACAGATACGCAGTATTTT	CASSQDLRSTDTQYF
TRBV12-3/TRBV12-4	.	many	TRBJ2-5	TGTGCCAGCAGTCCCGTTTCGACAGGGACCCAGTACTTC	CASSPVSTGTQYF
TRBV30	.	many	TRBJ2-5	TGTGCCTGGAGCTCGGGAGAGACCCAGTACTTC	CAWSSGETQYF
TRBV12-3/TRBV12-4	.	many	TRBJ1-1	TGTGCCAGCAGTTCGACCAGGGGATACACTGAAGCTTTCTTT	CASSSTRGYTEAFF
TRBV3-1	TRBD2	many	TRBJ2-7	TGTGCCAGCAGCCAAGGCCTAGCGGGAGTCTACGAGCAGTACTTC	CASSQGLAGVYEQYF
TRBV28	.	.	TRBJ2-3	TGTGCCAGCAGTTTCCCCGACTTCCAGGCAGATACGCAGTATTTT	CASSFPDFQADTQYF
TRBV7-2	.	many	TRBJ2-7	TGTGCCAGCAGCTTAGACTTAGGGGAGCAGTACTTC	CASSLDLGEQYF
TRBV7-3	TRBD2	many	TRBJ2-1	TGTGCCAGCAGCTCGGGACTACCGTACAATGAGCAGTTCTTC	CASSSGLPYNEQFF
TRBV9	.	many	TRBJ2-7	TGTGCCAGCAGCGTAGATCTAACGGGGGTCGACGAGCAGTACTTC	CASSVDLTGVDEQYF
TRBV6-1	.	many	TRBJ1-1	TGTGCCAGCACTAAGGGGGAAACGAACACTGAAGCTTTCTTT	CASTKGETNTEAFF
TRBV29-1	TRBD2	few	TRBJ2-3	TGCAGCGCAGAGACTAGCGGGACCACAGATACGCAGTATTTT	CSAETSGTTDTQYF
TRBV5-1	TRBD2	many	TRBJ2-2	TGCGCCAGCAGCCACTGGGAGGGCCAAAACACCGGGGAGCTGTTTTTT	CASSHWEGQNTGELFF
TRBV7-7	TRBD2	many	TRBJ2-2	TGTGCCAGCAGCTTCTCCCAAGCAGCGGGAGAGGCCGGGGAGCTGTTTTTT	CASSFSQAAGEAGELFF
TRBV3-2	.	few	TRBJ2-1	TGTGCCACCTGCCAAGCCCAGACGGGGTTCATCGAGCAGTTCTTC	CATCQAQTGFIEQFF
TRBV29-1	TRBD2	many	TRBJ2-3	TGCAGCGTTGAAGGAGCGGGAGCGCGCACAGATACGCAGTATTTT	CSVEGAGARTDTQYF
TRBV5-1	.	many	TRBJ1-1	TGCGCCAGCAGCTTAGGGCAGGCCCACGGCGACGACGCTTTT	CASSLGQAHGDDAF
TRBV20-1	TRBD1	many	TRBJ1-4	TGCTGTGCTAGAGGCCGGGGCGTGGGGGACAGTAATGAAAAACTGTTTTTT	CCARGRGVGDSNEKLFF
TRBV5-4	.	many	TRBJ2-4	TGTGCCAGCAGCTTGGGGTCTCTCTACCCAGCCAAAAACATTCAGTACTTC	CASSLGSLYPAKNIQYF
TRBV4-2	TRBD2	many	TRBJ2-1	TGTGCCAGCAGCTCGGGACTAGCGGGATTATACTACAATGAGCAGTTCTTC	CASSSGLAGLYYNEQFF
TRBV5-1	.	many	TRBJ2-1	TGCGCCAGCAGCTTGGGTGGGGGCAGGTACAATGAGCAGTTCTTC	CASSLGGGRYNEQFF
TRBV3-1	.	many	TRBJ2-1	TGTGCCAGCAGCCACGGACTCGAACCAGGCTACAATGAGCAGTTCTTC	CASSHGLEPGYNEQFF
TRBV29-1	.	.	TRBJ2-2	TGCAGCGTGGGGCTTAGGTCGGGCACCGGGGAGCTGTTTTTT	CSVGLRSGTGELFF
TRBV4-2	TRBD1	.	TRBJ2-5	TGTGCCAGCAGCCAACCGGGACAGGGATACAAAGAGACCCAGTACTTC	CASSQPGQGYKETQYF
TRBV9	.	medium-sized	TRBJ2-2	TGTGCCAGCAGCGCCGGAGCCCTGTCGAACACCGGGGAGCTGTTTTTT	CASSAGALSNTGELFF
TRBV5-1	.	many	TRBJ2-5	TGCGCCAGCAGCTTGCAGACCCAAGAGACCCAGTACTTC	CASSLQTQETQYF
TRBV7-9	.	.	TRBJ1-1	TGTGCCAGTAGGAGATCGGACGGGAACACTGAAGCTTTCTTT	CASRRSDGNTEAFF
TRBV10-3	.	many	TRBJ2-7	TGTGCCATCAGTGAGTCGGGGGGCGAGCAGTACTTC	CAISESGGEQYF
TRBV5-1	.	.	TRBJ2-3	TGCGCCAGCAGCTTGGAGGCCAGACCGACCACAGATACGCAGTATTTT	CASSLEARPTTDTQYF
TRBV20-1	.	many	TRBJ2-1	TGCAGTGCTAGAGGCGGGGGCCAGCGGGAAATTTATGAGCAGTTCTTC	CSARGGGQREIYEQFF
TRBV2	TRBD1	many	TRBJ2-3	TGTGCCAGCAGTCAGGACAGGGGGCAAGATACGCAGTATTTT	CASSQDRGQDTQYF
TRBV5-1	.	.	TRBJ2-1	TGCGCCAGCAGCCCGGAGGGGCGGAGGGACAATGAGCAGTTCTTC	CASSPEGRRDNEQFF
TRBV2	.	once	TRBJ1-3	TGTGCCAGCGGAGGACAGGGAAACACCATATATTTT	CASGGQGNTIYF
TRBV7-2	TRBD2	.	TRBJ2-3	TGTGCCAGCAGCTTACTAGCGGGAGGGCCAGATACGCAGTATTTT	CASSLLAGGPDTQYF
TRBV12-3/TRBV12-4	TRBD2	many	TRBJ2-5	TGTGCCAGCAGCACTTCTGGCGGGAGTTTTAAGACCCAGTACTTC	CASSTSGGSFKTQYF
TRBV29-1	TRBD1	.	TRBJ1-1	TGCAGCGGATCACAGGGGAGGAACACTGAAGCTTTCTTT	CSGSQGRNTEAFF
TRBV27	.	many	TRBJ2-7	TGTGCCAGCAGTTTCGGGGGAATGGAAGGAGGCTACGAGCAGTACTTC	CASSFGGMEGGYEQYF
TRBV7-6	.	many	TRBJ2-6	TGTGCCAGCAGCTCCGGTCGGAGCTCTGGGGCCAACGTCCTGACTTTC	CASSSGRSSGANVLTF
TRBV12-3/TRBV12-4	.	many	TRBJ2-3	TGTGCCAGCAGCCTAGCGACCTTAAGGGACGTGGCGCAGTATTTT	CASSLATLRDVAQYF
TRBV5-1	TRBD2	many	TRBJ2-1	TGCGCCAGCAGCTTGGAGCGGGGGGAGCAGTTCTTC	CASSLERGEQFF
TRBV7-2	TRBD2	many	TRBJ2-3	TGTGCCAGCAGCAATGCGGGAGAAGAATACGATACGCAGTATTTT	CASSNAGEEYDTQYF
TRBV5-1	.	many	TRBJ2-2	TGCGCCAGCAGCTTAGGATTCGGGGGCGCCGGGGAGCTGTTTTTT	CASSLGFGGAGELFF
TRBV12-3/TRBV12-4	.	many	TRBJ1-2	TGTGCCAGCAGTCCGACTCGCATCGCGGGCTACACCTTC	CASSPTRIAGYTF
TRBV21-1	.	many	TRBJ2-2	TGTGCCAGCAGGCCGACTAGCCCAGACGGGGAGCTGTTTTTT	CASRPTSPDGELFF
TRBV5-6	TRBD2	many	TRBJ2-2	TGTGCCAGCAGCTTGGCGAGCGGGAGATACACCGGGGAGCTGTTTTTT	CASSLASGRYTGELFF
TRBV20-1	.	many	TRBJ1-1	TGCAGTGCGAGGGACACCAAGAACACTGAAGCTTTCTTT	CSARDTKNTEAFF
TRBV24-1	.	many	TRBJ2-3	TGTGCCACCAGTGATAACCTACGGGATACGCAGTATTTT	CATSDNLRDTQYF